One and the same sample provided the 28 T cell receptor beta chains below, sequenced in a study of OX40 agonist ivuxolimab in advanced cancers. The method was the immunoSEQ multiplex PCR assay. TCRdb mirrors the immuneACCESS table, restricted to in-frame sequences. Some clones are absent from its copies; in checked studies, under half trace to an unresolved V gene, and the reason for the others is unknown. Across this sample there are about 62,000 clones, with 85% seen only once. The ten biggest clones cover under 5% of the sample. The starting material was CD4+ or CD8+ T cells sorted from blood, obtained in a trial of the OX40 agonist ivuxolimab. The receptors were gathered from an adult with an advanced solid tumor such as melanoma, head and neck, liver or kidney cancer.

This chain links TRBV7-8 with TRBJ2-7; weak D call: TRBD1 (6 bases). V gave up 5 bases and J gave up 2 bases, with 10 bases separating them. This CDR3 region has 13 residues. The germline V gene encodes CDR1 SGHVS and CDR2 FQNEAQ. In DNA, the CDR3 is TGTGCCAGCAGCCCCAGACAGGCCTACGAGCAGTACTTC. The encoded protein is CASSPRQAYEQYF.

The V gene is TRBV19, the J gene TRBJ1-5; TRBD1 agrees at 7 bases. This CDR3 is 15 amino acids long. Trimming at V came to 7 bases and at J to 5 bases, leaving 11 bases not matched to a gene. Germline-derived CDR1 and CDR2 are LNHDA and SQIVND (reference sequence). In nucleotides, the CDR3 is TGTGCCAGTAAACCAGACAGGGAACAGTATCAGCCCCAGCATTTT. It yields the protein CASKPDREQYQPQHF.

This CDR3 is CASSQDSGGGELFF. CDR3 nucleotide sequence: TGTGCCAGCAGCCAAGATAGTGGCGGAGGGGAGCTGTTTTTT. This chain uses TRBV14 with TRBJ2-2; D uncertain. Germline loops: CDR1 SGHDN, CDR2 FVKESK. The length of the CDR3 is 14 residues. Trimming shortened V by 0 bases and J by 8 bases, and 10 bases separated the two germline ends.

The CDR3 coding sequence is TGTGCCAGCAGCTTTGGCCTCAGGGGCAATGAGCAGTTCTTC. Its protein is CASSFGLRGNEQFF. J is TRBJ2-1 and V is TRBV7-9, with a tentative D call TRBD1 (6 bases). Germline values: CDR1 SEHNR, CDR2 FQNEAQ (reference sequence). CDR3 length equals 14 residues. V was cut by 3 bases and J by 6 bases, with 12 bases left in between. Full variable domain (missing parts from reference TRBV7-9 and TRBJ2-1): DTGVSQNPRHKITKRGQNVTFRCDPISEHNRLYWYRQTLGQGPEFLTYFQNEAQLEKSRLLSDRFSAERPKGSFSTLEIQRTEQGDSAMYLCASSFGLRGNEQFFGPGTRLTVL.

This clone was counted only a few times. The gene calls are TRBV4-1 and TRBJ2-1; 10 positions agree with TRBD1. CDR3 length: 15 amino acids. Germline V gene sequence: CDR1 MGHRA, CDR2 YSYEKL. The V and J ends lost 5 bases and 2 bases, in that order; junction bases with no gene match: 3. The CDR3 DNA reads TGCGCCAGCAGCTGGGGACAGGGGACCTACAATGAGCAGTTCTTC. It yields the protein CASSWGQGTYNEQFF.

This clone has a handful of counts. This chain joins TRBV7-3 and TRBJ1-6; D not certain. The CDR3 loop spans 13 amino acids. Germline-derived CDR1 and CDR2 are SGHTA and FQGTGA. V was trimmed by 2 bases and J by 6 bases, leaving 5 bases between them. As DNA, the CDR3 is TGTGCCAGCAGCTTAGAAGCTAATTCACCCCTCCACTTT. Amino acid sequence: CASSLEANSPLHF. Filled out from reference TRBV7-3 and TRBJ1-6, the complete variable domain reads GAGVSQTPSNKVTEKGKYVELRCDPISGHTALYWYRQSLGQGPEFLIYFQGTGAADDSGLPNDRFFAVRPEGSVSTLKIQRTERGDSAVYLCASSLEANSPLHFGNGTRLTVT.

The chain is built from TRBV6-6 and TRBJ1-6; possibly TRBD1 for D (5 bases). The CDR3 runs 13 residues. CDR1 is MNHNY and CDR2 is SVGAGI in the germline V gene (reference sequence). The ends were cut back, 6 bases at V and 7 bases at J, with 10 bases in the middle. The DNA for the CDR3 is TGTGCCAGCAGCCAGACAGTAAATTCACCCCTCCACTTT. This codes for CASSQTVNSPLHF.

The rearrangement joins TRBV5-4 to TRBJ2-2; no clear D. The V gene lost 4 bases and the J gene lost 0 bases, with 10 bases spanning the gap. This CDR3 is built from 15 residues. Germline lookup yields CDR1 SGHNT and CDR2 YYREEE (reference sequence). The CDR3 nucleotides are TGTGCCAGCAGCACCAAATCTGCGAACACCGGGGAGCTGTTTTTT. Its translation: CASSTKSANTGELFF.

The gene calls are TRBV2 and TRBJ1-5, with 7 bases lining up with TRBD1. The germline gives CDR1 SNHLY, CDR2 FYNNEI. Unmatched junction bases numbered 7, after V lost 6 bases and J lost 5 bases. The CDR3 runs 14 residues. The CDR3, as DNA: TGTGCCAGCAGCCAAGACAGGGTTGATCAGCCCCAGCATTTT. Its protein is CASSQDRVDQPQHF.

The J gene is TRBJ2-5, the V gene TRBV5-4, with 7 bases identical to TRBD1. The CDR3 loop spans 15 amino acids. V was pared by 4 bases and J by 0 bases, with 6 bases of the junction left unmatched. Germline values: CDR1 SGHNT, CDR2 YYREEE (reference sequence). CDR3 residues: CASSPGQRYQETQYF. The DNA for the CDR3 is TGTGCCAGCAGCCCGGGACAGCGGTACCAAGAGACCCAGTACTTC. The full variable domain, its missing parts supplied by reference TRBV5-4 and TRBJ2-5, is ETGVTQSPTHLIKTRGQQVTLRCSSQSGHNTVSWYQQALGQGPQFIFQYYREEENGRGNFPPRFSGLQFPNYSSELNVNALELDDSALYLCASSPGQRYQETQYFGPGTRLLVL.

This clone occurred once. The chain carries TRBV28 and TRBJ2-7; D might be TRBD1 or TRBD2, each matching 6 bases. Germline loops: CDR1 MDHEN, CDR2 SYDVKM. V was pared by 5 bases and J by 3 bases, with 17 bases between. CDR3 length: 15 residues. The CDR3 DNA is TGTGCCAGCAGTCCACCCCGGGGGCTTAACTACGAGCAGTACTTC. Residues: CASSPPRGLNYEQYF.

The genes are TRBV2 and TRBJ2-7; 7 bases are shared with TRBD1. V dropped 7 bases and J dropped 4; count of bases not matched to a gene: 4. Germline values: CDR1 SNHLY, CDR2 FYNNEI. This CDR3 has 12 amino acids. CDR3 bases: TGTGCCAGCAAGGGGGCCCGGTACGAGCAGTACTTC. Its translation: CASKGARYEQYF.

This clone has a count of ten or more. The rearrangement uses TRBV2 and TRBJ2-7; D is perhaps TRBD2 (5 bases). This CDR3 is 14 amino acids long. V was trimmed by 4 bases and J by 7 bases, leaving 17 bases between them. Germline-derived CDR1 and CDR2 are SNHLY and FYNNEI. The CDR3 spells CASSVLSLEGEQYF. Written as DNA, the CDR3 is TGTGCCAGCAGTGTCTTGAGCCTCGAGGGAGAGCAGTACTTC.

CDR3 loop: CASRFQGNYGYTF. The CDR3 coding sequence is TGTGCCAGCAGATTCCAGGGAAACTATGGCTACACCTTC. This rearrangement joins TRBV6-1 to TRBJ1-2; perhaps TRBD1 as D (5 bases). Germline values: CDR1 MNHNS, CDR2 SASEGT. The CDR3 covers 13 residues. The V gene lost 6 bases and the J gene lost 2 bases, with 10 bases spanning the gap.

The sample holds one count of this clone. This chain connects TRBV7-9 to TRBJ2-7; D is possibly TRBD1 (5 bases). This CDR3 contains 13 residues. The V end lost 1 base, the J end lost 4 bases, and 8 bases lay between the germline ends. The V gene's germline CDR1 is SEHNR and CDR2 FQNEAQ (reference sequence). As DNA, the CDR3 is TGTGCCAGCAGCTTAGAGGCAGGGTACGAGCAGTACTTC. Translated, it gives CASSLEAGYEQYF.

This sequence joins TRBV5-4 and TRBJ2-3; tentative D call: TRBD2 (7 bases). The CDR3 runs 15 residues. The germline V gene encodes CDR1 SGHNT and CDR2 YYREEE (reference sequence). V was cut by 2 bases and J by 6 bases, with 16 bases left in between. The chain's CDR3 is CASSFGGGTGDTQYF. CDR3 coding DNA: TGTGCCAGCAGCTTCGGCGGGGGCACGGGGGATACGCAGTATTTT.

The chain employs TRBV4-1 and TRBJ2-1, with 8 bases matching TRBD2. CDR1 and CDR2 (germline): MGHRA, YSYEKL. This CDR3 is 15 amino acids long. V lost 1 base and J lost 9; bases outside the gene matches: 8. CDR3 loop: CASSQVGAGGGEQFF. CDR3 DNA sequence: TGCGCCAGCAGCCAAGTTGGCGCGGGAGGTGGTGAGCAGTTCTTC.

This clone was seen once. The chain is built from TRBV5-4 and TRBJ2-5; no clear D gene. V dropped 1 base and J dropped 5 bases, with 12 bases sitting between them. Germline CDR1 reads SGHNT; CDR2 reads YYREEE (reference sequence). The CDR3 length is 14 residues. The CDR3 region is CASSLRQSRETQYF. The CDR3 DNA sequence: TGTGCCAGCAGCTTGAGACAATCTAGGGAGACCCAGTACTTC.

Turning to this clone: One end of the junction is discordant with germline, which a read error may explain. The chain's CDR3 is CASSLGPGRGSYNEQFF. The CDR3 DNA follows: TGTGCCAGCAGTTTAGGCCCCGGGAGGGGTTCCTACAATGAGCAGTTCTTC. This chain joins TRBV11-2 and TRBJ2-1; 8 nucleotides line up with TRBD2. This CDR3 comprises 17 residues. Germline CDR1 and CDR2: SGHAT and FQNNGV. The whole variable domain, filled in from reference TRBV11-2 and TRBJ2-1, reads EAGVAQSPRYKIIEKRQSVAFWCNPISGHATLYWYQQILGQGPKLLIQFQNNGVVDDSQLPKDRFSAERLKGVDSTLKIQPAKLEDSAVYLCASSLGPGRGSYNEQFFGPGTRLTVL.

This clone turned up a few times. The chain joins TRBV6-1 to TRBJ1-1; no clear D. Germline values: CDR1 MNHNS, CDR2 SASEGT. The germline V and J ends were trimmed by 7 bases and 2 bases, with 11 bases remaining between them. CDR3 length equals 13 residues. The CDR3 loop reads CASTGPLNTEAFF. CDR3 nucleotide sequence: TGTGCCAGCACCGGACCCCTCAACACTGAAGCTTTCTTT.

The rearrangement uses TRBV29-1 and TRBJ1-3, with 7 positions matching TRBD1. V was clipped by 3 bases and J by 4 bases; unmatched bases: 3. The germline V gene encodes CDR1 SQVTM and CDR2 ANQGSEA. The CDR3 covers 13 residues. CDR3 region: CSVDPGGGNTIYF. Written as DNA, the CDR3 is TGCAGCGTTGATCCAGGGGGAGGAAACACCATATATTTT.

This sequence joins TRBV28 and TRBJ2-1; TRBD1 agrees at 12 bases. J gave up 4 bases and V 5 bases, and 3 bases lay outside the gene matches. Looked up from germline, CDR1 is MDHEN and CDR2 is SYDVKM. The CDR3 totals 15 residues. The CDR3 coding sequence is TGTGCCAGCAGTGGGACAGGGGGCGGTTACAATGAGCAGTTCTTC. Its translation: CASSGTGGGYNEQFF.

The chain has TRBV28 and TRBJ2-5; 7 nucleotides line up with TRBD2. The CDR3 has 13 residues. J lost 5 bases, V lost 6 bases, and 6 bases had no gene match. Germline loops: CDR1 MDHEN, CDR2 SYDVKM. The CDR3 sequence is CASSLGGGETQYF. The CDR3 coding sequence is TGTGCCAGCAGCTTGGGGGGAGGGGAGACCCAGTACTTC.

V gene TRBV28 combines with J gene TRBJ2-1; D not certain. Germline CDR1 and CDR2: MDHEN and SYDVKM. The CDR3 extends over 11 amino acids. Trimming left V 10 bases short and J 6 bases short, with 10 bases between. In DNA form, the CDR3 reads TGTGCCACCTCCTTCTTCAATGAGCAGTTCTTC. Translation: CATSFFNEQFF.

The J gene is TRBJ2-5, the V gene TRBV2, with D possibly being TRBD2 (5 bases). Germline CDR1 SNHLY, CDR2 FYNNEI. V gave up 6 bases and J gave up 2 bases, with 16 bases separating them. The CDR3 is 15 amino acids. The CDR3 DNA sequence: TGTGCCAGCAGGAGGACTGGTCTCCCACAAGAGACCCAGTACTTC. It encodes CASRRTGLPQETQYF.

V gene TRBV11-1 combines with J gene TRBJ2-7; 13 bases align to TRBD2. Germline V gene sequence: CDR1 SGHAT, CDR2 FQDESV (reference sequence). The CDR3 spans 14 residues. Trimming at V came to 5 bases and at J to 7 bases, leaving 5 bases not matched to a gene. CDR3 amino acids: CASSLGLAGPEQYF. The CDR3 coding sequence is TGTGCCAGCAGCCTGGGACTAGCGGGACCAGAGCAGTACTTC.

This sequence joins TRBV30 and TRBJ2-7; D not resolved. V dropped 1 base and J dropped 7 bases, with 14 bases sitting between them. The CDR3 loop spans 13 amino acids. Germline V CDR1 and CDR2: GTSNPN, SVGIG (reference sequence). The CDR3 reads CAWSAGPSREQYF. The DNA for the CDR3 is TGTGCCTGGAGTGCGGGCCCCTCGAGGGAGCAGTACTTC.

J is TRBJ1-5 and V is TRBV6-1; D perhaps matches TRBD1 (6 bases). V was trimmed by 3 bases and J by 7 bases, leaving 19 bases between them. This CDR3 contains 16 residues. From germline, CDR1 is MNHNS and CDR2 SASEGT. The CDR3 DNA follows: TGTGCCAGCAGTGAGCAAACAGGGAGCGGCCTCCAGCCCCAGCATTTT. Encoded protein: CASSEQTGSGLQPQHF.